Given below is one T cell receptor (beta chain) in context. What it binds is unknown. This sample stems from a study of blood T cells in healthy people across ages. Broader study findings: Diversity of TCR beta per million T cells declined in a roughly linear way with age. Long-lived donors exceeded aged donors in naive CD4+ cells and diversity.

It was with a sample-barcoded 5' primer and a J-beta primer mix that a second PCR of roughly 7 to 11 cycles was run. Each CDR3 protein is one row after TCRdb ran MiXCR on the 5' RACE reads. Of about a million distinct CDR3 sequences detected, around 46% appear once; the ten largest clones hold 13%. This CDR3 is 16 amino acids long. V trimming: 2 bases; J trimming: 6 bases; junction bases outside the gene matches: 9. From germline, CDR1 is MNHEY and CDR2 SVGEGT. The receptor comes from a man aged 30-40 years in good health. The sequenced material came from blood. The rearrangement uses TRBV6-2 or TRBV6-3 and TRBJ2-3, with 9 bases that match TRBD1. CDR3 protein: CASSYPPGQGRDTQYF. As DNA, the CDR3 is TGTGCCAGCAGTTACCCCCCGGGACAGGGCCGCGATACGCAGTATTTT.